The entry that follows covers one T cell receptor beta chain sequence. The specificity of this receptor is unknown. Nothing much larger sits one base from this clone, and base qualities are not available. CDR1 and CDR2, per the germline V gene (reference sequence), are MNHEY and SMNVEV. V drops 4 bases and J drops 2 bases, leaving 15 bases in between. The CDR3 runs 15 amino acids, cysteine and phenylalanine included. Of the read, only the CDR3 DNA is kept; its 45 bases are in frame from base 1. The sample originates from a study of OX40 agonist ivuxolimab in advanced cancers. Context from the whole study: The costimulatory receptor OX40 (CD134) was targeted by ivuxolimab, a fully human IgG2 agonistic monoclonal antibody. Intravenous ivuxolimab was administered to patients every 2 weeks at six dose levels: 0.01, 0.1, 0.3, 1.5, 3 and 10 mg/kg. In the dose-escalation cohort, 82.7% of patients were male, and the mean age was around 60 years, with a range of about 23 to 80. The point of sequencing TCRbeta in the periphery was to test whether ivuxolimab changed TCR sequence diversity and drove clonal T-cell expansion. Among the 50 to 55 dose-escalation patients, about 20 had hepatocellular carcinoma, roughly 15 melanoma, 9 renal cell carcinoma and 9 head and neck cancer. The paper describes the monotherapy dose-escalation part (N of about 57 patients) of the phase I trial of ivuxolimab. Three dose-escalation patients achieved partial responses, one with hepatocellular carcinoma and two with cutaneous melanoma. Prior anti-PD-1, anti-PD-L1 or anti-CTLA-4 therapy was permitted, and approximately 39% of dose-escalation patients had received checkpoint inhibitors. Study-wide findings and limitations: Clonal expansion of both CD4+ and CD8+ blood T cells was observed from baseline to week 6 at doses 0.1 to 3.0 mg/kg. Low levels of normalized T-cell clonal expansion were also seen in some patients who did not respond. In the 0.1-3.0 mg/kg groups, partial responders were among the patients with the lowest normalized peripheral clonal expansion, particularly in CD8+ T cells. Antigen specificity was not determined for the clonally expanded peripheral T cells. After ivuxolimab, more expanded clones were found on average in CD8+ T cells than in CD4+ T cells.

Patients with autoimmune disease history or receiving systemic immunosuppression were excluded from the trial. Peripheral blood for TCR sequencing was drawn from every dose cohort at baseline, at cycle 4 day 1 and at cycle 7 day 1. The samples were drawn from a first-in-human, open-label, multicenter phase I dose-escalation trial of ivuxolimab. Adults with locally advanced or metastatic melanoma, renal cell carcinoma, hepatocellular carcinoma or head and neck squamous cell carcinoma were enrolled in the trial. Before TCR sequencing, CD4+ and CD8+ T cells were separately sorted from peripheral blood. For sequencing of the TCRbeta CDR3 region, genomic DNA was extracted from the sorted cells. The immunoSEQ Assay was used to sequence the TCRbeta CDR3 regions. In TCRdb, the immuneACCESS table is reduced to in-frame sequences with V and J assigned. These tables do not hold every clone; where another copy was compared, an unresolved V gene accounts for under half, and the others remain unexplained. The sample table lists 60,000 to 90,000 clones, around 89% of them with a count of one. The top ten clones comprise under 1.1% of the sample.

The sequence came from an adult with an advanced solid tumor such as melanoma, head and neck, liver or kidney cancer. Sequencing used CD4+ or CD8+ T cells sorted from blood, obtained in a trial of the OX40 agonist ivuxolimab. The rearranged chain carries TRBV27 and TRBJ2-7; the D gene is perhaps TRBD1, on 5 matching bases. The CDR3 protein sequence reads: CASSYGASPPYEQYF. At the DNA level, the sequence is TGTGCCAGCAGTTATGGGGCGTCTCCCCCCTACGAGCAGTACTTC.